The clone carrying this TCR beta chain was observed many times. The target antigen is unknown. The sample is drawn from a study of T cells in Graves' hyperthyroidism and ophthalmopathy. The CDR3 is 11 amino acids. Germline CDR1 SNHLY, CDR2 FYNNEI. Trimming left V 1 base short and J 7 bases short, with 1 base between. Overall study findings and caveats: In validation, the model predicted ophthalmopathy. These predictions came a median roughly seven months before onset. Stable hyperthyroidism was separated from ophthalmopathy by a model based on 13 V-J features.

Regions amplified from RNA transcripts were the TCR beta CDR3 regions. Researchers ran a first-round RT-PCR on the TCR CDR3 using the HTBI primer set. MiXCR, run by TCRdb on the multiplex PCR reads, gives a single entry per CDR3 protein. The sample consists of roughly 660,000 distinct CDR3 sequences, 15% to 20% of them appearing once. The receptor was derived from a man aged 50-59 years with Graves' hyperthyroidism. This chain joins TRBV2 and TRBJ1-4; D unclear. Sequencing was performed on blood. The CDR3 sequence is CASSEGEKLFF. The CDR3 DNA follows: TGTGCCAGCAGTGAAGGTGAAAAACTGTTTTTT.